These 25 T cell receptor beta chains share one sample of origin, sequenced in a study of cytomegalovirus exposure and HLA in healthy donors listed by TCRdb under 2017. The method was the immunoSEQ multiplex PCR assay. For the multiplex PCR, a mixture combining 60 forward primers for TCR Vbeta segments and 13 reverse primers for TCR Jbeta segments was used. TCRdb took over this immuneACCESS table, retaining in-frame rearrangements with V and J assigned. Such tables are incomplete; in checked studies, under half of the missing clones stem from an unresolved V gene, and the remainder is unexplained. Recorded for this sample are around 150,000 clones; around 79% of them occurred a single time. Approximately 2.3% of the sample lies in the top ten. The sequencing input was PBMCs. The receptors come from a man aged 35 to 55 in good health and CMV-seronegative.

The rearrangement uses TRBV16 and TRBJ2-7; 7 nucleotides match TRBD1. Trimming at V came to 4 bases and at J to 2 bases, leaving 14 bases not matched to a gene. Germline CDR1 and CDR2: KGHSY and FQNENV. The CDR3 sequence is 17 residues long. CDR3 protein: CASSPLIRDQGAYEQYF. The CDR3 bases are TGTGCCAGCAGCCCCTTAATTCGGGACCAGGGGGCCTACGAGCAGTACTTC.

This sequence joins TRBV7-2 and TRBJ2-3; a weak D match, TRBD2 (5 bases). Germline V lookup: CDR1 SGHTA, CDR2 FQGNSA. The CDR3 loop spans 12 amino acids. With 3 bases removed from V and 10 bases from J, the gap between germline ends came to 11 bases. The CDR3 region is CASSFRLAPQYF. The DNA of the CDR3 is TGTGCCAGCAGCTTCCGGCTAGCCCCGCAGTATTTT. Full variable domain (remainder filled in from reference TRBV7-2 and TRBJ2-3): GAGVSQSPSNKVTEKGKDVELRCDPISGHTALYWYRQSLGQGLEFLIYFQGNSAPDKSGLPSDRFSAERTGGSVSTLTIQRTQQEDSAVYLCASSFRLAPQYFGPGTRLTVL.

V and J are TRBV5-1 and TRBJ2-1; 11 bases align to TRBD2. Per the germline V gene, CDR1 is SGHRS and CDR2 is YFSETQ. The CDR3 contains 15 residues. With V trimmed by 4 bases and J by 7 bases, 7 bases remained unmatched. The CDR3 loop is CASSAGLAGGNEQFF. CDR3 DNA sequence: TGCGCCAGCAGCGCCGGACTAGCGGGTGGGAATGAGCAGTTCTTC. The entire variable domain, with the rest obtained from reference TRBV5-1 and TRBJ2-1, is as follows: KAGVTQTPRYLIKTRGQQVTLSCSPISGHRSVSWYQQTPGQGLQFLFEYFSETQRNKGNFPGRFSGRQFSNSRSEMNVSTLELGDSALYLCASSAGLAGGNEQFFGPGTRLTVL.

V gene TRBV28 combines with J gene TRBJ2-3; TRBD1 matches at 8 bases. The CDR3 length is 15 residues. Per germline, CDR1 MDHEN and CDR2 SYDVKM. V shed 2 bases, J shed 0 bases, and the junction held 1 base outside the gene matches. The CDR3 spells CASSLGTGSTDTQYF. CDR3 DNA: TGTGCCAGCAGTTTAGGGACAGGTAGCACAGATACGCAGTATTTT.

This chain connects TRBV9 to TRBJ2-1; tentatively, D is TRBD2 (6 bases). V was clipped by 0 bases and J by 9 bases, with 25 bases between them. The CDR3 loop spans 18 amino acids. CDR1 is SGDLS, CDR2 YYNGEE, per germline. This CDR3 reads CASSVATGRTLAYSEQFF. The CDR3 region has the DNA TGTGCCAGCAGCGTAGCTACGGGGAGGACCCTAGCGTATTCTGAGCAGTTCTTC.

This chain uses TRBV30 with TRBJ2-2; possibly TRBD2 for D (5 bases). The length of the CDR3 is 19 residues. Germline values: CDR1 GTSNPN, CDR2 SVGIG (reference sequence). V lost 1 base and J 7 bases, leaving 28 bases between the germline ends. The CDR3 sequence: CAWSERPFRAASGRGELFF. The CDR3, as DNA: TGTGCCTGGAGTGAGCGGCCTTTTCGGGCGGCCTCCGGGCGCGGGGAGCTGTTTTTT.

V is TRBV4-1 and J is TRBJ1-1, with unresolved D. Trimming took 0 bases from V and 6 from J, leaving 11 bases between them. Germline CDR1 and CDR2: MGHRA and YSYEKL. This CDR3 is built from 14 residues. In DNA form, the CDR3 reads TGCGCCAGCAGCCAAGATTTGGGGAGTCCTGAAGCTTTCTTT. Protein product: CASSQDLGSPEAFF.

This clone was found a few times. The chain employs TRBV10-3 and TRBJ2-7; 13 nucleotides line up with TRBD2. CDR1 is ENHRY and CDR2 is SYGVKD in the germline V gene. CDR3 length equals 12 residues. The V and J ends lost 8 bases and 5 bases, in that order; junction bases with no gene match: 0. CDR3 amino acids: CAIGTSGNEQYF. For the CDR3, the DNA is TGTGCCATCGGGACTAGCGGGAACGAGCAGTACTTC.

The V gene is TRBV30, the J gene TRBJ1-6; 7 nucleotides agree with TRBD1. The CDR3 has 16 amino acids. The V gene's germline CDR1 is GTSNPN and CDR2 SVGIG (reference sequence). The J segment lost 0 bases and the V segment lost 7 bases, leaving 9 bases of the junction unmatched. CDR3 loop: CASTGQASSYNSPLHF. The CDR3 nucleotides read TGTGCCTCTACCGGACAGGCAAGCTCCTATAATTCACCCCTCCACTTT. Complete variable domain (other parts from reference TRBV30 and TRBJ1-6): SQTIHQWPATLVQPVGSPLSLECTVEGTSNPNLYWYRQAAGRGLQLLFYSVGIGQISSEVPQNLSASRPQDRQFILSSKKLLLSDSGFYLCASTGQASSYNSPLHFGNGTRLTVT.

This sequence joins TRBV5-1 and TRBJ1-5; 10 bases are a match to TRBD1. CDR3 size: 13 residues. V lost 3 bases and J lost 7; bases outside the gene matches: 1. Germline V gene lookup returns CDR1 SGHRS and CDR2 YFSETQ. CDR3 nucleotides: TGCGCCAGCAGCTGGGACAGGGGCCAGCCCCAGCATTTT. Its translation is CASSWDRGQPQHF.

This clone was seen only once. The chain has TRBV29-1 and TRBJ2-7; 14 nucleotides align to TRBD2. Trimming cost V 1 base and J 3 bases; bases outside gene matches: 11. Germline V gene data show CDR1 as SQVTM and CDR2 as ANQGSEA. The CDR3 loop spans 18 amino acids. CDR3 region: CSVEVGGLAGEGFYEQYF. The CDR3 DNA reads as TGCAGCGTTGAAGTCGGGGGACTAGCGGGAGAGGGGTTCTACGAGCAGTACTTC.

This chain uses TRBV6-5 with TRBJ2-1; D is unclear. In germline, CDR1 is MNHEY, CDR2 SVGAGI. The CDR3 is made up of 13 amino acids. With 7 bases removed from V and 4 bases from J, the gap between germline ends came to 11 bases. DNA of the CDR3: TGTGCCAGCACCGAAGGAGTTTACAATGAGCAGTTCTTC. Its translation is CASTEGVYNEQFF.

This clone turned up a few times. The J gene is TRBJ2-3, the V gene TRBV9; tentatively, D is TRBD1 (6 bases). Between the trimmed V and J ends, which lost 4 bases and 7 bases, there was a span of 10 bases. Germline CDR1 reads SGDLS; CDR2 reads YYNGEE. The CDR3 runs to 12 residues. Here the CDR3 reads CASSQGGYTQYF. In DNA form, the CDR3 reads TGTGCCAGCAGCCAAGGGGGATATACGCAGTATTTT.

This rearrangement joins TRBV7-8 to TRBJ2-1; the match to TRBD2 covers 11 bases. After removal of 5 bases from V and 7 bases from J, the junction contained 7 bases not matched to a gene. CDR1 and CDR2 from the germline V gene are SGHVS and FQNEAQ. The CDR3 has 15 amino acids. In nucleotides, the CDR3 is TGTGCCAGCAGCGCGGGACTAGCGGCCCAAAATGAGCAGTTCTTC. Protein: CASSAGLAAQNEQFF. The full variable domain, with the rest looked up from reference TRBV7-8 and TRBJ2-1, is GAGVSQSPRYKVAKRGQDVALRCDPISGHVSLFWYQQALGQGPEFLTYFQNEAQLDKSGLPSDRFFAERPEGSVSTLKIQRTQQEDSAVYLCASSAGLAAQNEQFFGPGTRLTVL.

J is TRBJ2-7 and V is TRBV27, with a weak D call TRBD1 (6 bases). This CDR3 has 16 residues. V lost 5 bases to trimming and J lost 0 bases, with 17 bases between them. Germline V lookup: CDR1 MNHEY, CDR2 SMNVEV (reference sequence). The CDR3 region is CASSRRVTRGSYEQYF. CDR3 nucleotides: TGTGCCAGCAGTAGGCGGGTTACCAGGGGCTCCTACGAGCAGTACTTC.

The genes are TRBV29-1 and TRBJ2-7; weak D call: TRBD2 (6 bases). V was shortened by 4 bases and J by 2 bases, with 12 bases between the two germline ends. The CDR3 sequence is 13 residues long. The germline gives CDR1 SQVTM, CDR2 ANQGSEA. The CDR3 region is CSVGGEATYEQYF. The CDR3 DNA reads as TGCAGCGTTGGGGGGGAGGCCACCTACGAGCAGTACTTC.

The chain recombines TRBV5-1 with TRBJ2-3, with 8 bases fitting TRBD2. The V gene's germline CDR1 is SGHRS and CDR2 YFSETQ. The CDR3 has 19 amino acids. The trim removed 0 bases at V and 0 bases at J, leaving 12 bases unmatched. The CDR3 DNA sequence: TGCGCCAGCAGCTTGGACAGCGGGAGCGGAGTAAGTAGCACAGATACGCAGTATTTT. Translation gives CASSLDSGSGVSSTDTQYF.

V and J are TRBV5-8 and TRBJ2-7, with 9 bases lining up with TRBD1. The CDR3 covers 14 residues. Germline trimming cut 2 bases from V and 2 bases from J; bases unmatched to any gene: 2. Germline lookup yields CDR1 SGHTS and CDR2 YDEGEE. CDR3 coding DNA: TGTGCCAGCAGCTTAGACAGGGGGACCTACGAGCAGTACTTC. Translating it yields CASSLDRGTYEQYF. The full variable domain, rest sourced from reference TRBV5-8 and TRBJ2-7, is EAGVTQSPTHLIKTRGQQATLRCSPISGHTSVYWYQQALGLGLQFLLWYDEGEERNRGNFPPRFSGRQFPNYSSELNVNALELEDSALYLCASSLDRGTYEQYFGPGTRLTVT.

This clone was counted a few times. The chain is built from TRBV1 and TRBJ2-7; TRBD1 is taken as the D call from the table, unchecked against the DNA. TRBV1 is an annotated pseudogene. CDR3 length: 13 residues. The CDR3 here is CTSSQVGPWEQYF. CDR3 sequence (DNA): TGCACCAGCAGCCAAGTTGGGCCGTGGGAGCAGTACTTC.

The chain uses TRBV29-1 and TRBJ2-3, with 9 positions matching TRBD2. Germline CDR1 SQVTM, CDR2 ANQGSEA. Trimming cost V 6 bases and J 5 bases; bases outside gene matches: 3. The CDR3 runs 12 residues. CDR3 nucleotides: TGCAGCGTGATAGCGGGAGTAGATACGCAGTATTTT. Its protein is CSVIAGVDTQYF.

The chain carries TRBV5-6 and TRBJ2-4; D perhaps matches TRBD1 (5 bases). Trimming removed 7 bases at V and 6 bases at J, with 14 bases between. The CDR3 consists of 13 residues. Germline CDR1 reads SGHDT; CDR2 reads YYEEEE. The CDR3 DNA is TGTGCCAGCCAGTCGTTGGGGCTAAACATTCAGTACTTC. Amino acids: CASQSLGLNIQYF.

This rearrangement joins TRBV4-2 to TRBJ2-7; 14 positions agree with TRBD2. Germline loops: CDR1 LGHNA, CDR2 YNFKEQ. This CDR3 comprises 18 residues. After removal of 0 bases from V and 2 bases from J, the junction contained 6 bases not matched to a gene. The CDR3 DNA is TGTGCCAGCAGCCAAGAAGGGACTAGCGGGAGTTGGGCCTACGAGCAGTACTTC. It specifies CASSQEGTSGSWAYEQYF.

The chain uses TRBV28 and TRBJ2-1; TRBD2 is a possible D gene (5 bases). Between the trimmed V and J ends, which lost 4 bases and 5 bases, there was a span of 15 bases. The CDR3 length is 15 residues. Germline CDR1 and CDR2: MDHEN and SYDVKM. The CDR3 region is CASSSPDYADNEQFF. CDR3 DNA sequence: TGTGCCAGCAGTTCACCCGACTATGCCGACAATGAGCAGTTCTTC.

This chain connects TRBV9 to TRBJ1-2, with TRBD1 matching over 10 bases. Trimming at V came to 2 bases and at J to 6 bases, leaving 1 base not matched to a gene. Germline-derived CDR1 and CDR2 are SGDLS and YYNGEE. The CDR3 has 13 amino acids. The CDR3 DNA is TGTGCCAGCAGCGTGGACAGGGGGAATGGCTACACCTTC. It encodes CASSVDRGNGYTF.

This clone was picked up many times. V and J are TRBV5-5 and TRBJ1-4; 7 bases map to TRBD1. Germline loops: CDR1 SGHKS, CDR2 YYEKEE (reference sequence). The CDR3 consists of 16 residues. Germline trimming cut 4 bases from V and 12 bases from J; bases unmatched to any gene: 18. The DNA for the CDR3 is TGTGCCAGCAGCCCAAGCAGGGGGTCGGGCCCCGAGGAACTGTTTTTT. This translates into CASSPSRGSGPEELFF. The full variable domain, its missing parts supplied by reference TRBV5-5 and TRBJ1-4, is DAGVTQSPTHLIKTRGQQVTLRCSPISGHKSVSWYQQVLGQGPQFIFQYYEKEERGRGNFPDRFSARQFPNYSSELNVNALLLGDSALYLCASSPSRGSGPEELFFGSGTQLSVL.